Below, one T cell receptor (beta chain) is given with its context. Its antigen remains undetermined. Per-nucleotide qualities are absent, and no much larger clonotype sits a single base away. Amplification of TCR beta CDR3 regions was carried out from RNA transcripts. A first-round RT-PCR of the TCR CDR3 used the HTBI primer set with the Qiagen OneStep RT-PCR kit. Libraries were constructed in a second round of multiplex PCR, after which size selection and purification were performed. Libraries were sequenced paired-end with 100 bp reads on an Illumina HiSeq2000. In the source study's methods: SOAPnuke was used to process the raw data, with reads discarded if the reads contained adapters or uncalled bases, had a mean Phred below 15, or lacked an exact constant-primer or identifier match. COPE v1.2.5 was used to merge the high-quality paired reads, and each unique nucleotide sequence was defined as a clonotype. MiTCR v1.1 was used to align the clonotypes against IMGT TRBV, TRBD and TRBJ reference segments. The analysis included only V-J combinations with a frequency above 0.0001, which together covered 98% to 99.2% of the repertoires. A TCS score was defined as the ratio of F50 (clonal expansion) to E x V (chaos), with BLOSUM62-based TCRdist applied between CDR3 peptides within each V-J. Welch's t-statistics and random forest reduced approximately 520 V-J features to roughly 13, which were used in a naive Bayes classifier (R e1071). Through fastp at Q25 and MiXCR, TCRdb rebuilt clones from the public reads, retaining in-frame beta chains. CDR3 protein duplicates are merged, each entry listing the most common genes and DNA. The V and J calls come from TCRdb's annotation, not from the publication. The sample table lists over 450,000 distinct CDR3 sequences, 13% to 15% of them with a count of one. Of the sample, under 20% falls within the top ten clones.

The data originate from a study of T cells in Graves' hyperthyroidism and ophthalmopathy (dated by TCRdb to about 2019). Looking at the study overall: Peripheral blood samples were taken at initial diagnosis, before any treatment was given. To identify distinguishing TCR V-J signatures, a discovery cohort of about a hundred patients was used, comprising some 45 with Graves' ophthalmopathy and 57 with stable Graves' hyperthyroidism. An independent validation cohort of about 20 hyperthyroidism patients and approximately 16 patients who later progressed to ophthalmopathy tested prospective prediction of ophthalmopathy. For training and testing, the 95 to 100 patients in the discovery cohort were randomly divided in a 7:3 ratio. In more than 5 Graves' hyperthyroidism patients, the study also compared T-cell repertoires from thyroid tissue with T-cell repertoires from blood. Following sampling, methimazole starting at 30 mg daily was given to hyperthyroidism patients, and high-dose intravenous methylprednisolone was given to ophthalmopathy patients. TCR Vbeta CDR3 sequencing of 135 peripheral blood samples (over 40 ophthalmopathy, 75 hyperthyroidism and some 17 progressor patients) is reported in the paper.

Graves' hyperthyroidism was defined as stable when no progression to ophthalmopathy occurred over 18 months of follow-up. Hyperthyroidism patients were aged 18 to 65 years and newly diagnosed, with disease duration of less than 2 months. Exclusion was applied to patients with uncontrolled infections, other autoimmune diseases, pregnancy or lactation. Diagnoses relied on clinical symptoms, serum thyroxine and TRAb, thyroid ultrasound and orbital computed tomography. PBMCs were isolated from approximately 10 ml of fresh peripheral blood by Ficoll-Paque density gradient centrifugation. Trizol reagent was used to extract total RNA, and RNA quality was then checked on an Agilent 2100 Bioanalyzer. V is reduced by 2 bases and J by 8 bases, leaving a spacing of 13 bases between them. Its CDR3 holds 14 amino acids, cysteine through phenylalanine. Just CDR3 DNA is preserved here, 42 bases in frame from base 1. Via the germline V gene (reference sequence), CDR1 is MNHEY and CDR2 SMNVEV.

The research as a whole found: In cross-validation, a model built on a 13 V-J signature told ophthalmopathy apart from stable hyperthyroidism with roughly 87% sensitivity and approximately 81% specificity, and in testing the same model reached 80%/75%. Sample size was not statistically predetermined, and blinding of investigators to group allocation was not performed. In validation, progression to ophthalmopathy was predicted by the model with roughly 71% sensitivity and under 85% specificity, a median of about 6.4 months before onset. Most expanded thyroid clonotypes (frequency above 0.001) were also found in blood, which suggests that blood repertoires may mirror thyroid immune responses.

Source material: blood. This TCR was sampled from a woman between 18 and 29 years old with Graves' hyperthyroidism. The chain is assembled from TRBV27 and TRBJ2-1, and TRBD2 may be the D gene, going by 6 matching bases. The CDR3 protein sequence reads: CASSLVEGTDEQFF. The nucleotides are TGTGCCAGCAGTTTAGTGGAGGGGACGGATGAGCAGTTCTTC.